The clone carrying this T cell receptor beta chain occurred many times. Its specificity is unknown. Germline V gene data show CDR1 as ENHRY and CDR2 as SYGVKD. This CDR3 has 15 amino acids. V dropped 10 bases and J dropped 5 bases, with 21 bases sitting between them. There were TCR beta CDR3 regions amplified from RNA transcripts. TCR CDR3 underwent first-round RT-PCR with the HTBI primer set. MiXCR was run by TCRdb on the multiplex PCR reads, yielding one entry per CDR3 protein. The sample has fewer than 600,000 distinct CDR3 sequences, approximately 15% seen once; the top ten hold around 17%. This entry comes from a study of T cells in Graves' hyperthyroidism and ophthalmopathy. Exclusion of patients followed from uncontrolled infection, other autoimmune disease, pregnancy or lactation. Orbital computed tomography and thyroid ultrasound, together with serum TRAb and thyroxine and clinical symptoms, were used for diagnoses.

Overall study results and limits: Also found in blood were most expanded thyroid clonotypes above 0.001.

The material sequenced was blood. The chain links TRBV10-3 to TRBJ2-1, with D possibly matching TRBD2 (6 bases). This receptor was identified in a woman aged 18-29 years with Graves' hyperthyroidism. The CDR3 region has the DNA TGTGCCAGACTCCTTATTCGGGAGAGAAACAATGAGCAGTTCTTC. Amino acid sequence: CARLLIRERNNEQFF.